The 10 T cell receptor beta chains reported below all come from one sample, sequenced in a study of response to subunit inactivated influenza vaccine. Using its own MiXCR run on the RT-PCR reads, TCRdb lists one record per CDR3 protein. The sample records 650,000 to 850,000 distinct CDR3 sequences, over 11% being singletons. The sample here was PBMCs from blood, taken about 14 days before vaccination. The receptors here all came from a man aged 50-60 years who received an inactivated influenza vaccine.

The J gene is TRBJ2-7, the V gene TRBV12-3 or TRBV12-4, with 7 bases matching TRBD2. Trimming removed 7 bases from V and 5 bases from J; junction bases left unmatched: 5. This CDR3 has 12 amino acids. The CDR3 DNA reads TGTGCCAGCAACGGACTAGGCGACGAGCAGTACTTC. It yields the protein CASNGLGDEQYF.

The chain's CDR3 is CASRPGQAGDQPQHF. The CDR3 region has the DNA TGTGCCAGCAGACCCGGACAGGCTGGGGATCAGCCCCAGCATTTT. The chain combines TRBV6-2 or TRBV6-3 with TRBJ1-5; 7 nucleotides match TRBD1. This CDR3 is built from 15 residues. Germline loops: CDR1 MNHEY, CDR2 SVGEGT. Trimming cost V 6 bases and J 5 bases; bases outside gene matches: 10.

The genes are TRBV6-2 or TRBV6-3 and TRBJ2-7; the D gene could be TRBD1 or TRBD2 (6 bases each). Germline assignment: CDR1 MNHEY and CDR2 SVGEGT. V was shortened by 5 bases and J by 2 bases, with 25 bases between the two germline ends. CDR3 length equals 18 residues. The CDR3 sequence: CASSIIDLRGVLTYEQYF. Written as DNA, the CDR3 is TGTGCCAGCAGTATAATCGACCTAAGGGGGGTCTTGACCTACGAGCAGTACTTC.

This clonotype appeared a few times. The gene calls are TRBV4-3 and TRBJ2-4; D uncertain. Trimming left V 0 bases short and J 0 bases short, with 6 bases between. CDR1 LGHNA and CDR2 YSLEER come from the germline V gene. The CDR3 has 15 amino acids. The CDR3 DNA follows: TGCGCCAGCAGCCAAGATGGCAGAGCCAAAAACATTCAGTACTTC. This translates into CASSQDGRAKNIQYF.

This clonotype was counted a few times. The chain links TRBV10-3 to TRBJ2-2, with a weak D call TRBD1 (6 bases). Per the germline V gene, CDR1 is ENHRY and CDR2 is SYGVKD. The CDR3 has 15 amino acids. Trimming shortened V by 2 bases and J by 3 bases, and 10 bases separated the two germline ends. DNA for the CDR3: TGTGCCATCAGTGAGATCAGGGGACACACCGGGGAGCTGTTTTTT. Its translation is CAISEIRGHTGELFF.

This clonotype was counted a few times. The chain combines TRBV5-6 with TRBJ2-7, with D possibly matching TRBD2 (6 bases). The CDR3 is made up of 15 amino acids. CDR1 is SGHDT and CDR2 is YYEEEE in the germline V gene. V dropped 4 bases and J dropped 0 bases, with 14 bases sitting between them. Here the CDR3 DNA reads TGTGCCAGCAGCCAAATTCCGGGACTCTCCTACGAGCAGTACTTC. This sequence encodes CASSQIPGLSYEQYF.

V usage is TRBV27 and J usage is TRBJ1-5; 9 bases are a match to TRBD1. CDR1 and CDR2 from the germline V gene are MNHEY and SMNVEV (reference sequence). Trimming at V came to 6 bases and at J to 3 bases, leaving 9 bases not matched to a gene. The CDR3 runs 16 residues. CDR3 coding DNA: TGTGCCAGCAGCCCCTCGGGACAGGGATACAATCAGCCCCAGCATTTT. This codes for CASSPSGQGYNQPQHF.

This clonotype was observed a few times. The CDR3 loop reads CASKEGQGLTDTQYF. The CDR3 region has the DNA TGTGCCAGCAAGGAGGGACAGGGCCTTACAGATACGCAGTATTTT. The J gene is TRBJ2-3, the V gene TRBV6-1, with 9 positions matching TRBD1. V shed 7 bases and J 3 bases; nucleotides not matched to a gene: 8. This CDR3 has 15 residues. Germline V gene data show CDR1 as MNHNS and CDR2 as SASEGT.

The V and J genes are TRBV5-6 and TRBJ1-2, with no clear D. V lost 0 bases and J 6 bases, leaving 12 bases between the germline ends. The CDR3 covers 14 residues. In germline, CDR1 is SGHDT, CDR2 YYEEEE. CDR3 sequence reads: CASSLGGMENGYTF. The CDR3 DNA follows: TGTGCCAGCAGCTTGGGAGGGATGGAAAATGGCTACACCTTC.

Only a few counts were recorded for this clonotype. The chain couples TRBV19 to TRBJ1-6; D not certain. Germline CDR1 is LNHDA and CDR2 is SQIVND (reference sequence). The V end lost 0 bases, the J end lost 7 bases, and 10 bases lay between the germline ends. The CDR3 spans 15 residues. CDR3 sequence: CASSIDRRPNSPLHF. The CDR3 bases are TGTGCCAGTAGTATAGATCGCCGGCCCAATTCACCCCTCCACTTT.